This T cell receptor (beta chain) is drawn from a study of beta chain features in type 1 diabetes. This clone was recorded a few times. No antigen is known for it. The study's findings and limits: More deletions and fewer insertions at VDJ junctions were found in patients with type 1 diabetes.

V was shortened by 3 bases and J by 5 bases, with 4 bases between the two germline ends. CDR1 ENHRY and CDR2 SYGVKD come from the germline V gene. This CDR3 contains 11 residues. Every isolated RNA sample was fully reverse transcribed, so sequencing captured expressed TCRB transcripts. Measured with immunoSEQ multiplex PCR; TCRdb has only the in-frame clones, and not every one. This sample has 130,000 to 150,000 clones; roughly 48% occur once, and the top ten carry 0.4% to 0.5%. Averaging about 116 mL, one heparinised blood draw came from each individual donor. Sorting gave populations that all exceeded 98% purity.

The sample consisted of Tregs from blood. The clonotype originates from a man in his late teens or twenties in good health. The chain joins TRBV10-3 to TRBJ2-5; D not resolved. This CDR3 is CAISDLETQYF. CDR3 nucleotides: TGTGCCATCAGTGACCTGGAGACCCAGTACTTC.